A single sample is the source of the 19 T cell receptor beta chains below, sequenced in a study of blood T cell repertoires in COVID-19. Assay: immunoSEQ multiplex PCR; the TCRdb copy retains only in-frame clones and omits some. The sample contains some 75,000 clones, 86% of which appear only once. The sample comprised peripheral blood. These receptors all come from a man of 80 years or more with COVID-19, enrolled during active disease.

The J gene is TRBJ2-1, the V gene TRBV18; D possibly corresponds to TRBD1 (6 bases). The germline V gene has CDR1 KGHSH and CDR2 LQKENI. This CDR3 is built from 17 residues. V shed 2 bases and J shed 7 bases, with 21 bases lying between them. In nucleotides, the CDR3 is TGTGCCAGCTCACCAATTTCGCAGGGGTCTAAGGGAAATGAGCAGTTCTTC. This codes for CASSPISQGSKGNEQFF.

V gene TRBV6-5 combines with J gene TRBJ2-1; 11 bases line up with TRBD2. This CDR3 region has 14 residues. Germline loops: CDR1 MNHEY, CDR2 SVGAGI. With 6 bases clipped from V and 6 bases from J, the junction kept 4 bases outside the gene matches. CDR3 sequence reads: CASSRLAGPNEQFF. CDR3 in DNA: TGTGCCAGCAGCCGACTAGCGGGGCCCAATGAGCAGTTCTTC.

J is TRBJ2-7 and V is TRBV25-1; a weak D match, TRBD1 (5 bases). CDR3 length equals 15 residues. Germline V gene data show CDR1 as MGHDK and CDR2 as SYGVNS. Trimming removed 1 base at V and 1 base at J, with 11 bases between. CDR3 in amino acids: CASSESRDSSYEQYF. In DNA form, the CDR3 reads TGTGCCAGCAGTGAATCCCGAGACAGTTCCTACGAGCAGTACTTC.

The chain uses TRBV28 and TRBJ1-2; a weak D match, TRBD1 (5 bases). This CDR3 has 13 amino acids. CDR1 is MDHEN and CDR2 is SYDVKM in the germline V gene. Trimming took off 5 bases at V and 5 bases at J, with 12 bases between the two ends. The CDR3 DNA reads as TGTGCCAGCAGTCTTATAAGGGGATATGGCTACACCTTC. Translated, it gives CASSLIRGYGYTF.

J is TRBJ2-2 and V is TRBV5-1; 7 bases fit TRBD1. Trimming cost V 0 bases and J 4 bases; bases outside gene matches: 6. CDR3 length: 16 amino acids. The germline CDR1 and CDR2 sequences are SGHRS and YFSETQ. Here the CDR3 DNA reads TGCGCCAGCAGCTTGGACTCTACAGGGGCCACCGGGGAGCTGTTTTTT. This sequence encodes CASSLDSTGATGELFF.

The V and J genes are TRBV21-1 and TRBJ2-7; TRBD2 is taken as the D call from the table, unchecked against the DNA. TRBV21-1 is a pseudogene segment. The CDR3 runs to 13 residues. The CDR3 loop reads CASSKALRVEQYF. The DNA for the CDR3 is TGTGCCAGCAGCAAAGCTTTGCGGGTAGAGCAGTACTTC.

The V call is TRBV6-1, the J call TRBJ1-2, with a possible D match to TRBD1 (6 bases). Germline CDR1 MNHNS, CDR2 SASEGT. Trimming left V 2 bases short and J 10 bases short, with 14 bases between. This CDR3 spans 13 amino acids. The CDR3 bases are TGTGCCAGCAGTGAAACTGGGACACCTCCCTACACCTTC. Translated: CASSETGTPPYTF.

The CDR3 is CASSSHNEKLFF. CDR3 in DNA: TGTGCCAGCAGCTCCCATAATGAAAAACTGTTTTTT. The chain joins TRBV7-6 to TRBJ1-4; the D is unclear. The ends were cut back, 4 bases at V and 4 bases at J, with 4 bases in the middle. Germline CDR1 SGHVS, CDR2 FNYEAQ. This CDR3 region has 12 residues.

The chain joins TRBV6-2 or TRBV6-3 to TRBJ2-5; D not resolved. Germline assignment: CDR1 MNHEY and CDR2 SVGEGT. This CDR3 has 16 residues. The V end lost 1 base, the J end lost 2 bases, and 14 bases lay between the germline ends. Here the CDR3 DNA reads TGTGCCAGCAGTTACTTGTACGGAAGAGGACAAGAGACCCAGTACTTC. Its translation: CASSYLYGRGQETQYF.

The chain employs TRBV2 and TRBJ2-1; tentatively, D is TRBD1 (6 bases). This CDR3 contains 15 residues. The V gene lost 5 bases and the J gene lost 0 bases, with 11 bases spanning the gap. Germline CDR1 is SNHLY and CDR2 is FYNNEI. The DNA for the CDR3 is TGTGCCAGCAGTACTACAGGGATCTCCTACAATGAGCAGTTCTTC. Residues: CASSTTGISYNEQFF. The whole variable domain, remainder taken from reference TRBV2 and TRBJ2-1, is EPEVTQTPSHQVTQMGQEVILRCVPISNHLYFYWYRQILGQKVEFLVSFYNNEISEKSEIFDDQFSVERPDGSNFTLKIRSTKLEDSAMYFCASSTTGISYNEQFFGPGTRLTVL.

Only a few counts were recorded for this clone. The chain recombines TRBV7-2 with TRBJ1-2; D perhaps matches TRBD1 (5 bases). CDR3 size: 15 residues. Germline V lookup: CDR1 SGHTA, CDR2 FQGNSA. Trimming took off 5 bases at V and 2 bases at J, with 15 bases between the two ends. The CDR3 region is CASSVDRRGNYGYTF. Written as DNA, the CDR3 is TGTGCCAGCAGCGTAGATCGGCGGGGGAACTATGGCTACACCTTC.

The chain combines TRBV6-5 with TRBJ1-2; unclear D gene. The germline V gene encodes CDR1 MNHEY and CDR2 SVGAGI. The CDR3 length is 11 residues. Trimming took 6 bases from V and 7 from J, leaving 9 bases between them. The CDR3 bases are TGTGCCAGCAGGACTTATGGTGGCTACACCTTC. It yields the protein CASRTYGGYTF.

The chain joins TRBV19 to TRBJ1-5; D might be TRBD1 (6 bases). The V end was cut by 6 bases, the J end by 3 bases, with 21 bases between. The CDR3 runs to 17 residues. Per germline, CDR1 LNHDA and CDR2 SQIVND (reference sequence). CDR3 sequence: CASSGRPLTGSNQPQHF. The CDR3 bases are TGTGCCAGTAGCGGCCGACCGTTGACAGGTTCCAATCAGCCCCAGCATTTT.

To note about this clone: Additional DNA sequences in this sample encode the identical CDR3. This sequence joins TRBV5-5 and TRBJ2-7; perhaps TRBD2 as D (5 bases). Germline V lookup: CDR1 SGHKS, CDR2 YYEKEE (reference sequence). Deletions cut 2 bases from V and 0 bases from J, with 6 bases between. The CDR3 totals 13 residues. In DNA form, the CDR3 reads TGTGCCAGCAGCTTAGGGAGCTCCTACGAGCAGTACTTC. Amino acid sequence: CASSLGSSYEQYF.

This clone was recorded only once. The chain recombines TRBV4-2 with TRBJ2-7; 9 nucleotides line up with TRBD1. V dropped 0 bases and J dropped 0; count of bases not matched to a gene: 3. The CDR3 runs to 16 residues. CDR1 and CDR2 from the germline V gene are LGHNA and YNFKEQ. As DNA, the CDR3 is TGTGCCAGCAGCCAAGAAAGACAGGGGGTCTCCTACGAGCAGTACTTC. Protein: CASSQERQGVSYEQYF.

This chain connects TRBV20-1 to TRBJ1-1; D call uncertain. The germline gives CDR1 DFQATT, CDR2 SNEGSKA (reference sequence). The CDR3 loop spans 12 amino acids. With 3 bases removed from V and 4 bases from J, the gap between germline ends came to 9 bases. The CDR3 coding sequence is TGCAGTGCTAGTAATACGGGCACTGAAGCTTTCTTT. This codes for CSASNTGTEAFF.

This clone came up once. The rearrangement uses TRBV6-5 and TRBJ1-6, with 10 bases aligning to TRBD1. CDR1 is MNHEY, CDR2 SVGAGI, per germline. The CDR3 length is 14 residues. J gave up 9 bases and V 4 bases, and 3 bases lay outside the gene matches. The CDR3 DNA reads as TGTGCCAGCAGTTGGGACAGGGGAACTTCACCCCTCCACTTT. The encoded protein is CASSWDRGTSPLHF.

V is TRBV5-1 and J is TRBJ1-6; 7 nucleotides line up with TRBD1. In germline, CDR1 is SGHRS, CDR2 YFSETQ. This CDR3 contains 16 residues. After removal of 7 bases from V and 7 bases from J, the junction contained 14 bases not matched to a gene. The CDR3 DNA reads TGCGCCAGCTCCGCTACAGGGGACGGTGACAATTCACCCCTCCACTTT. Its translation: CASSATGDGDNSPLHF.

The genes are TRBV5-1 and TRBJ2-1, with 8 bases lining up with TRBD1. Germline CDR1 reads SGHRS; CDR2 reads YFSETQ. The CDR3 spans 14 residues. V dropped 4 bases and J dropped 8; count of bases not matched to a gene: 8. In DNA, the CDR3 is TGCGCCAGCAGCGACCCCAGGGGGCCGGATGAGCAGTTCTTC. Protein sequence: CASSDPRGPDEQFF.